This T cell receptor beta chain is from a study of control samples from healthy donors and cancer patients. At least ten counts were recorded for this clone. The CDR3 consists of 13 residues. V shed 5 bases and J 5 bases; nucleotides not matched to a gene: 4. Germline V lookup: CDR1 LNHDA, CDR2 SQIVND (reference sequence). Profiling relied on immunoSEQ multiplex PCR, and the TCRdb table lists in-frame clones only, not all of them. The table records around 100,000 clones, roughly 90% of them present only once. The sample was PBMCs. The chain links TRBV19 to TRBJ1-1; the match to TRBD1 covers 8 bases. The sequence was collected from a man aged 55 to 70 with lung cancer. The CDR3 region has the DNA TGTGCCAGTAGTTCAGGGGGCTGGACTGAAGCTTTCTTT. It specifies CASSSGGWTEAFF. Full variable domain (missing parts from reference TRBV19 and TRBJ1-1): DGGITQSPKYLFRKEGQNVTLSCEQNLNHDAMYWYRQDPGQGLRLIYYSQIVNDFQKGDIAEGYSVSREKKESFPLTVTSAQKNPTAFYLCASSSGGWTEAFFGQGTRLTVV.